These 28 T cell receptor beta chains were sequenced from one sample in a study of OX40 agonist ivuxolimab in advanced cancers. Assay: immunoSEQ multiplex PCR; the TCRdb copy retains only in-frame clones and omits some. This sample has under 70,000 clones, with 85% to 90% found just once. The sequencing used CD4+ or CD8+ T cells sorted from blood, collected in a trial of the OX40 agonist ivuxolimab. These receptor sequences come from an adult with an advanced solid tumor such as melanoma, head and neck, liver or kidney cancer.

The V call is TRBV9, the J call TRBJ1-3; D remains ambiguous. Germline CDR1 is SGDLS and CDR2 is YYNGEE. The CDR3 totals 14 residues. V was trimmed by 0 bases and J by 2 bases, leaving 6 bases between them. The CDR3 loop reads CASSVGVTGNTIYF. The CDR3 region has the DNA TGTGCCAGCAGCGTAGGAGTAACTGGAAACACCATATATTTT. The whole variable domain, filled in from reference TRBV9 and TRBJ1-3, reads DSGVTQTPKHLITATGQRVTLRCSPRSGDLSVYWYQQSLDQGLQFLIQYYNGEERAKGNILERFSAQQFPDLHSELNLSSLELGDSALYFCASSVGVTGNTIYFGEGSWLTVV.

The chain has TRBV18 and TRBJ1-6; tentatively, D is TRBD1 (6 bases). Trimming removed 6 bases at V and 8 bases at J, with 8 bases between. The CDR3 spans 12 residues. Germline CDR1 reads KGHSH; CDR2 reads LQKENI. The CDR3 region has the DNA TGTGCCAGCTCTTACAGGGATTCACCCCTCCACTTT. Translation: CASSYRDSPLHF.

V is TRBV10-1 and J is TRBJ2-2, with D perhaps TRBD2 (5 bases). The CDR3 spans 14 residues. V was cut by 4 bases and J by 6 bases, with 12 bases left in between. Per the germline V gene, CDR1 is WNHNN and CDR2 is SYGVQD (reference sequence). CDR3 bases: TGCGCCAGCAGTGCCCCAGGAGGCGCCGGGGAGCTGTTTTTT. Translation: CASSAPGGAGELFF.

This clone appeared once. The genes are TRBV5-1 and TRBJ1-4; 7 positions agree with TRBD1. The CDR3 has 18 residues. Germline V gene lookup returns CDR1 SGHRS and CDR2 YFSETQ. Trimming cost V 0 bases and J 0 bases; bases outside gene matches: 8. The CDR3 loop reads CASSLVVRGRSTNEKLFF. CDR3 nucleotides: TGCGCCAGCAGCTTGGTTGTCAGGGGGAGGTCAACTAATGAAAAACTGTTTTTT.

The chain joins TRBV7-9 to TRBJ1-4; 7 nucleotides align to TRBD1. Germline CDR1 reads SEHNR; CDR2 reads FQNEAQ (reference sequence). This CDR3 contains 15 residues. Losses at the gene ends were 2 bases for V and 8 bases for J; bases not matched to a gene: 8. Here the CDR3 DNA reads TGTGCCAGCAGCTTACTAGGGACAGTAGGAGAAAAACTGTTTTTT. Amino acids: CASSLLGTVGEKLFF.

This rearrangement joins TRBV2 to TRBJ2-6, with D perhaps matching TRBD1 (8 bases). The CDR3 totals 16 residues. Trimming shortened V by 6 bases and J by 2 bases, and 14 bases separated the two germline ends. Germline V gene lookup returns CDR1 SNHLY and CDR2 FYNNEI. For the CDR3, the DNA is TGTGCCAGCAGGATACAGGGGGGGACTGGGGCCAACGTCCTGACTTTC. Translation: CASRIQGGTGANVLTF. Supplemented by reference TRBV2 and TRBJ2-6, the full variable domain reads EPEVTQTPSHQVTQMGQEVILRCVPISNHLYFYWYRQILGQKVEFLVSFYNNEISEKSEIFDDQFSVERPDGSNFTLKIRSTKLEDSAMYFCASRIQGGTGANVLTFGAGSRLTVL.

The chain combines TRBV5-1 with TRBJ1-3; a weak D match, TRBD1 (5 bases). V lost 4 bases and J 2 bases, leaving 13 bases between the germline ends. The CDR3 is 15 amino acids. Germline CDR1 is SGHRS and CDR2 is YFSETQ. CDR3 coding DNA: TGCGCCAGCAGCGGGGGTCGTGGACCTGGAAACACCATATATTTT. This gives the protein CASSGGRGPGNTIYF.

The V gene is TRBV18, the J gene TRBJ2-3, with 12 bases aligning to TRBD2. With 3 bases clipped from V and 3 bases from J, the junction kept 4 bases outside the gene matches. Germline V CDR1 and CDR2: KGHSH, LQKENI. The CDR3 sequence is 16 residues long. The CDR3 region is CASSPLAGGQTDTQYF. The CDR3 DNA follows: TGTGCCAGCTCACCCCTAGCGGGGGGGCAAACAGATACGCAGTATTTT. Full variable domain (rest looked up from reference TRBV18 and TRBJ2-3): NAGVMQNPRHLVRRRGQEARLRCSPMKGHSHVYWYRQLPEEGLKFMVYLQKENIIDESGMPKERFSAEFPKEGPSILRIQQVVRGDSAAYFCASSPLAGGQTDTQYFGPGTRLTVL.

J is TRBJ2-1 and V is TRBV10-1; D gene uncertain. The V and J ends lost 0 bases and 6 bases respectively, with 6 bases between them. Germline loops: CDR1 WNHNN, CDR2 SYGVQD (reference sequence). The CDR3 covers 13 residues. This chain's CDR3 is CASSESRSNEQFF. CDR3 nucleotides: TGCGCCAGCAGTGAGTCTAGGAGCAATGAGCAGTTCTTC.

This chain's CDR3 is CASSPGTTTDTQYF. CDR3 nucleotides: TGTGCCAGCTCACCAGGAACCACCACAGATACGCAGTATTTT. The rearrangement uses TRBV18 and TRBJ2-3; D remains ambiguous. Per germline, CDR1 KGHSH and CDR2 LQKENI. Trimming removed 2 bases from V and 2 bases from J, with 8 bases in between. CDR3 length equals 14 residues.

The chain combines TRBV28 with TRBJ2-7; TRBD2 agrees at 9 bases. This CDR3 spans 17 amino acids. J lost 2 bases, V lost 7 bases, and 15 bases had no gene match. Germline V gene sequence: CDR1 MDHEN, CDR2 SYDVKM. This CDR3 reads CASISSRSERGAYEQYF. CDR3 DNA sequence: TGTGCCAGCATCAGTAGCAGATCGGAGCGGGGGGCCTACGAGCAGTACTTC.

This chain connects TRBV29-1 to TRBJ2-5; 7 positions match TRBD2. CDR1 and CDR2 from the germline V gene are SQVTM and ANQGSEA. The junction had 5 bases not matched to a gene; V was cut back by 7 bases and J by 0 bases. CDR3 size: 13 residues. For the CDR3, the DNA is TGCAGCGCGGATGGGACTAACCAAGAGACCCAGTACTTC. Translation: CSADGTNQETQYF.

This chain joins TRBV28 and TRBJ2-7, with no clear D. The CDR3 contains 12 residues. Germline CDR1 MDHEN, CDR2 SYDVKM. Trimming cost V 4 bases and J 4 bases, with 8 bases left between them. Written as DNA, the CDR3 is TGTGCCAGCAGTTGGGCCCTATACGAGCAGTACTTC. This translates into CASSWALYEQYF.

CDR3 in amino acids: CASTSGTELGGYTF. The DNA for the CDR3 is TGTGCCAGTACCTCCGGGACAGAGCTCGGGGGCTACACCTTC. This chain connects TRBV28 to TRBJ1-2; 7 nucleotides match TRBD1. The CDR3 is 14 residues long. V was clipped by 9 bases and J by 8 bases; unmatched bases: 15. Looked up from germline, CDR1 is MDHEN and CDR2 is SYDVKM.

The chain recombines TRBV10-3 with TRBJ2-1; D is perhaps TRBD2 (5 bases). The CDR3 is 15 residues long. V was pared by 0 bases and J by 6 bases, with 12 bases between. CDR1 and CDR2 from the germline V gene are ENHRY and SYGVKD. The CDR3 here is CAISESKAGSNEQFF. The CDR3 DNA sequence: TGTGCCATCAGTGAGTCGAAGGCTGGGAGCAATGAGCAGTTCTTC.

This clone is categorized as medium-sized (0.01 to 0.1%). J is TRBJ1-5 and V is TRBV4-1; 7 bases agree with TRBD1. The CDR3 sequence is 15 residues long. The V gene's germline CDR1 is MGHRA and CDR2 YSYEKL. With V trimmed by 4 bases and J by 2 bases, 5 bases remained unmatched. CDR3 loop: CASSPRGYGNQPQHF. Written as DNA, the CDR3 is TGCGCCAGCAGCCCCAGGGGGTATGGCAATCAGCCCCAGCATTTT.

This chain uses TRBV28 with TRBJ1-1; 10 positions agree with TRBD1. Trimming took 5 bases from V and 4 from J; bases not matched to a gene: 7. CDR1 and CDR2 from the germline V gene are MDHEN and SYDVKM. This CDR3 is built from 15 residues. CDR3 sequence: CASSPRTGGRTEAFF. Here the CDR3 DNA reads TGTGCCAGCAGTCCGAGGACAGGGGGTCGCACTGAAGCTTTCTTT.

This clone is a singleton in its sample. The chain has TRBV11-2 and TRBJ2-3, with no clear D. The length of the CDR3 is 11 residues. CDR1 and CDR2 from the germline V gene are SGHAT and FQNNGV. Trimming removed 0 bases at V and 11 bases at J, with 6 bases between. CDR3 nucleotide sequence: TGTGCCAGCAGCTTAGAGAGCCTGCAGTATTTT. Protein sequence: CASSLESLQYF.

As to this clone: The same CDR3 also results from other DNA sequences found in this sample. The rearrangement uses TRBV18 and TRBJ1-1, with D uncertain. The CDR3 loop spans 13 amino acids. V was pared by 6 bases and J by 0 bases, with 8 bases between. Germline V gives CDR1 KGHSH, CDR2 LQKENI. For the CDR3, the DNA is TGTGCCAGCTCCCGCACAGTGAACACTGAAGCTTTCTTT. Encoded protein: CASSRTVNTEAFF.

The chain joins TRBV27 to TRBJ2-1; the D is unclear. This CDR3 comprises 15 residues. The germline V gene encodes CDR1 MNHEY and CDR2 SMNVEV (reference sequence). V lost 2 bases and J 0 bases, leaving 8 bases between the germline ends. The CDR3 loop is CASSLKVSSYNEQFF. CDR3 bases: TGTGCCAGCAGTTTAAAAGTGAGCTCCTACAATGAGCAGTTCTTC.

This clone was detected a few times. This chain links TRBV6-1 with TRBJ2-2; D is possibly TRBD1 (5 bases). This CDR3 region has 14 residues. From germline, CDR1 is MNHNS and CDR2 SASEGT. Trimming took off 6 bases at V and 7 bases at J, with 15 bases between the two ends. DNA of the CDR3: TGTGCCAGCAGAGGGGCCAGGGAACTCGGGGAGCTGTTTTTT. Its translation is CASRGARELGELFF.

The chain carries TRBV7-8 and TRBJ1-5; D not certain. This CDR3 spans 16 amino acids. Trimming took 5 bases from V and 3 from J, leaving 17 bases between them. Per germline, CDR1 SGHVS and CDR2 FQNEAQ. CDR3 region: CASSQLRVALNQPQHF. DNA for the CDR3: TGTGCCAGCAGCCAACTAAGAGTTGCCCTCAATCAGCCCCAGCATTTT.

In its sample, this clone was seen once. The rearrangement uses TRBV6-5 and TRBJ2-7; weak D call: TRBD2 (6 bases). The CDR3 extends over 16 amino acids. CDR1 and CDR2 from the germline V gene are MNHEY and SVGAGI. Trimming removed 0 bases from V and 7 bases from J, with 19 bases in between. DNA of the CDR3: TGTGCCAGCAGTTACTCGGCGGGGACTGCGGCGGGTGAGCAGTACTTC. This sequence encodes CASSYSAGTAAGEQYF.

The chain couples TRBV5-4 to TRBJ1-2; the D is unclear. Trimming removed 1 base from V and 4 bases from J, with 14 bases in between. The CDR3 totals 15 residues. Per germline, CDR1 SGHNT and CDR2 YYREEE (reference sequence). For the CDR3, the DNA is TGTGCCAGCAGCTTGTCCTCCGCGCTCTCCTATGGCTACACCTTC. Encoded protein: CASSLSSALSYGYTF.

The chain carries TRBV5-6 and TRBJ2-5; D is undetermined. This CDR3 has 14 residues. Germline V gene sequence: CDR1 SGHDT, CDR2 YYEEEE. The V and J ends lost 1 base and 5 bases respectively, with 12 bases between them. The CDR3 nucleotides are TGTGCCAGCAGCTTGTCCTCGGGTGGTGAGACCCAGTACTTC. Translated, it gives CASSLSSGGETQYF. Variable domain in full (rest from reference TRBV5-6 and TRBJ2-5): DAGVTQSPTHLIKTRGQQVTLRCSPKSGHDTVSWYQQALGQGPQFIFQYYEEEERQRGNFPDRFSGHQFPNYSSELNVNALLLGDSALYLCASSLSSGGETQYFGPGTRLLVL.

The chain has TRBV29-1 and TRBJ1-2; a weak D match, TRBD1 (5 bases). This CDR3 region has 12 residues. Germline values: CDR1 SQVTM, CDR2 ANQGSEA. V lost 4 bases and J 2 bases, leaving 8 bases between the germline ends. CDR3 sequence reads: CSVGRANYGYTF. The CDR3 DNA is TGCAGCGTTGGCAGGGCCAACTATGGCTACACCTTC.

J is TRBJ2-2 and V is TRBV11-2; D not resolved. V was clipped by 3 bases and J by 4 bases, with 6 bases between them. The CDR3 length is 13 residues. Germline V gene sequence: CDR1 SGHAT, CDR2 FQNNGV. The CDR3 sequence: CASSFTSTGELFF. The CDR3 DNA sequence: TGTGCCAGCAGCTTTACCAGCACCGGGGAGCTGTTTTTT.

The rearrangement uses TRBV5-1 and TRBJ1-4, with D maybe TRBD1 (5 bases). V was trimmed by 0 bases and J by 6 bases, leaving 12 bases between them. This CDR3 region has 15 residues. CDR1 is SGHRS, CDR2 YFSETQ, per germline. In DNA form, the CDR3 reads TGCGCCAGCAGCTTGGGGGTCCAGGGTTATGAAAAACTGTTTTTT. Its translation: CASSLGVQGYEKLFF. Looking up the rest from reference TRBV5-1 and TRBJ1-4 gives the full variable domain: KAGVTQTPRYLIKTRGQQVTLSCSPISGHRSVSWYQQTPGQGLQFLFEYFSETQRNKGNFPGRFSGRQFSNSRSEMNVSTLELGDSALYLCASSLGVQGYEKLFFGSGTQLSVL.